The 32 T cell receptor beta chains presented below share a single source sample, sequenced in a study of shared clonotypes between healthy human individuals. Sequenced by immunoSEQ multiplex PCR; TCRdb stores in-frame clones only, minus some. There are roughly 2.1 million clones in the sample; approximately 94% occur only once, and about 1.5% lies in the top ten. Positively selected for CCR7, the CD45RO-negative cells used as naive CD8 cells excluded terminally differentiated effector memory CD45RA+ cells. Material: naive CD8+ T cells from PBMCs. These receptors came from a young man in good health. Some clones in this sample may be carry-over from other donors' samples.

The V and J genes are TRBV7-9 and TRBJ2-1, with 8 bases lining up with TRBD2. From germline, CDR1 is SEHNR and CDR2 FQNEAQ (reference sequence). The ends lost 1 base at V and 6 bases at J; junction bases unmatched: 2. The CDR3 is made up of 14 amino acids. The CDR3 bases are TGTGCCAGCAGCTTAGGGCTAGCGGGCAATGAGCAGTTCTTC. This encodes CASSLGLAGNEQFF.

The chain carries TRBV29-1 and TRBJ2-1, with 9 bases aligning to TRBD2. Germline CDR1 reads SQVTM; CDR2 reads ANQGSEA. This CDR3 is built from 15 residues. J lost 7 bases, V lost 8 bases, and 15 bases had no gene match. CDR3 protein: CSPLCPLAGLNEQFF. For the CDR3, the DNA is TGCAGCCCTCTATGTCCGCTAGCGGGACTTAATGAGCAGTTCTTC.

This sequence joins TRBV25-1 and TRBJ2-3; D tentatively reads TRBD1 or TRBD2 (5 bases each). The V gene's germline CDR1 is MGHDK and CDR2 SYGVNS. Trimming removed 8 bases at V and 2 bases at J, with 11 bases between. This CDR3 is built from 13 residues. In nucleotides, the CDR3 is TGTGCCAGCCTGGGGGAATACACAGATACGCAGTATTTT. It yields the protein CASLGEYTDTQYF.

The rearrangement uses TRBV7-9 and TRBJ2-7; no definite D call. Germline V gene data show CDR1 as SEHNR and CDR2 as FQNEAQ (reference sequence). V was cut by 5 bases and J by 7 bases, with 12 bases left in between. The CDR3 sequence is 12 residues long. Here the CDR3 reads CASSPPVGEQYF. The CDR3 nucleotides are TGTGCCAGCAGCCCGCCAGTTGGAGAGCAGTACTTC.

The V gene is TRBV5-1, the J gene TRBJ2-3; 12 bases line up with TRBD2. After removal of 2 bases from V and 6 bases from J, the junction contained 1 base not matched to a gene. The length of the CDR3 is 14 residues. Germline values: CDR1 SGHRS, CDR2 YFSETQ. The CDR3 sequence: CASSFGLAGDTQYF. DNA of the CDR3: TGCGCCAGCAGCTTCGGACTAGCGGGGGATACGCAGTATTTT.

This sequence joins TRBV28 and TRBJ2-1; tentative D call: TRBD1 (6 bases). The CDR3 covers 13 residues. V lost 4 bases, J lost 8 bases, and 12 bases lay in between. Per the germline V gene, CDR1 is MDHEN and CDR2 is SYDVKM. In DNA form, the CDR3 reads TGTGCCAGCAGTTCCCCAGGGGAACATGAGCAGTTCTTC. Protein product: CASSSPGEHEQFF.

The gene calls are TRBV7-9 and TRBJ1-2; 10 nucleotides align to TRBD1. CDR3 length: 14 residues. The germline V gene has CDR1 SEHNR and CDR2 FQNEAQ (reference sequence). V was pared by 4 bases and J by 7 bases, with 6 bases of the junction left unmatched. CDR3 DNA: TGTGCCAGCAGCTCCGCCGGGACAGGGGCTGGCTACACCTTC. It encodes CASSSAGTGAGYTF.

V gene TRBV5-6 combines with J gene TRBJ1-5; D is unclear. V lost 0 bases to trimming and J lost 2 bases, with 12 bases between them. The CDR3 runs to 16 residues. CDR1 and CDR2 from the germline V gene are SGHDT and YYEEEE. The CDR3 reads CASSLDGGLGNQPQHF. In nucleotides, the CDR3 is TGTGCCAGCAGCTTGGATGGAGGGTTGGGCAATCAGCCCCAGCATTTT.

The rearrangement links TRBV11-2 to TRBJ1-1, with D uncertain. Per germline, CDR1 SGHAT and CDR2 FQNNGV. Trimming took off 2 bases at V and 1 base at J, with 8 bases between the two ends. The CDR3 has 14 residues. The CDR3 DNA sequence: TGTGCCAGCAGCTTAAGTTATGGGAACACTGAAGCTTTCTTT. Translated: CASSLSYGNTEAFF.

The chain combines TRBV7-9 with TRBJ2-3; D is unclear. The CDR3 contains 13 residues. The V and J ends lost 7 bases and 6 bases respectively, with 14 bases between them. Looked up from germline, CDR1 is SEHNR and CDR2 is FQNEAQ (reference sequence). CDR3 loop: CASTLKMLDTQYF. CDR3 nucleotides: TGTGCCAGCACCCTAAAAATGTTGGATACGCAGTATTTT.

This chain connects TRBV6-5 to TRBJ1-1; tentative D call: TRBD1 (5 bases). The V end lost 7 bases, the J end lost 11 bases, and 14 bases lay between the germline ends. CDR3 length equals 11 residues. Germline CDR1 is MNHEY and CDR2 is SVGAGI. The DNA of the CDR3 is TGTGCCAGCAACGACGGGGGTGAGGCTTTCTTT. Its protein product is CASNDGGEAFF.

V gene TRBV27 combines with J gene TRBJ1-4, with D unclear. The CDR3 is 14 amino acids. The germline CDR1 and CDR2 sequences are MNHEY and SMNVEV (reference sequence). V lost 0 bases to trimming and J lost 4 bases, with 6 bases between them. This CDR3 reads CASSLSVFNEKLFF. The CDR3 DNA reads TGTGCCAGCAGTTTATCCGTGTTTAATGAAAAACTGTTTTTT.

The gene calls are TRBV29-1 and TRBJ2-3, with D perhaps matching TRBD1 (6 bases). Germline CDR1 is SQVTM and CDR2 is ANQGSEA. The CDR3 is 14 residues long. V lost 7 bases to trimming and J lost 1 base, with 15 bases between them. The CDR3 region has the DNA TGCAGCGGGTGGGGGCGAGGGGGCACAGATACGCAGTATTTT. Protein product: CSGWGRGGTDTQYF.

V is TRBV30 and J is TRBJ1-2, with TRBD1 as a possible D gene (5 bases). This CDR3 has 15 amino acids. Per germline, CDR1 GTSNPN and CDR2 SVGIG (reference sequence). Trimming stripped 4 bases from V and 4 bases from J, with 19 bases between. CDR3 in amino acids: CAWIDVGQKSYGYTF. Written as DNA, the CDR3 is TGTGCCTGGATCGATGTGGGGCAGAAAAGCTATGGCTACACCTTC.

This clone was seen a single time. The chain links TRBV28 to TRBJ2-1; D gene uncertain. Trimming took 6 bases from V and 2 from J, leaving 17 bases between them. The CDR3 extends over 16 amino acids. Germline V gene sequence: CDR1 MDHEN, CDR2 SYDVKM. The CDR3, as DNA: TGTGCCAGCAGCCGCCCTCTGGAAGAAGCCTACAATGAGCAGTTCTTC. Translating gives CASSRPLEEAYNEQFF.

V is TRBV15 and J is TRBJ1-2; TRBD1 agrees at 9 bases. The CDR3 sequence is 15 residues long. Per germline, CDR1 LNHNV and CDR2 YYDKDF (reference sequence). The V segment lost 0 bases and the J segment 6 bases; nucleotides outside the gene matches: 5. The CDR3 nucleotides are TGTGCCACCAGCAGAGACATAACAGGGGGCAATGGCTACACCTTC. Translated, it gives CATSRDITGGNGYTF.

This clone was seen only once. This chain connects TRBV27 to TRBJ2-7; no reliable D call. The germline V gene encodes CDR1 MNHEY and CDR2 SMNVEV (reference sequence). Trimming cost V 4 bases and J 7 bases, with 17 bases left between them. This CDR3 comprises 14 residues. The CDR3 sequence: CASSSKGTPKEQYF. CDR3 sequence (DNA): TGTGCCAGCAGTTCCAAAGGCACCCCCAAGGAGCAGTACTTC.

The chain joins TRBV6-4 to TRBJ2-2; D not certain. Germline-derived CDR1 and CDR2 are MRHNA and SNTAGT. The V and J ends lost 7 bases and 2 bases respectively, with 17 bases between them. The length of the CDR3 is 16 residues. Here the CDR3 reads CASTQEETSNTGELFF. DNA for the CDR3: TGTGCCAGCACCCAAGAGGAGACTTCCAACACCGGGGAGCTGTTTTTT.

This rearrangement joins TRBV29-1 to TRBJ1-2, with TRBD1 identical over 8 bases. The CDR3 totals 12 residues. J lost 6 bases, V lost 0 bases, and 0 bases had no gene match. Germline loops: CDR1 SQVTM, CDR2 ANQGSEA. In nucleotides, the CDR3 is TGCAGCGTTGAAGAGACAGGGGATGGCTACACCTTC. Protein product: CSVEETGDGYTF.

This clone was counted between two and nine times. This sample includes further DNA sequences coding for the same CDR3. V usage is TRBV7-9 and J usage is TRBJ1-1; weak D call: TRBD1 (5 bases). Germline V CDR1 and CDR2: SEHNR, FQNEAQ (reference sequence). Between the trimmed V and J ends, which lost 5 bases and 1 base, there was a span of 11 bases. This CDR3 has 14 residues. The CDR3 loop reads CASSPGTANTEAFF. The CDR3 nucleotides read TGTGCCAGCAGCCCCGGGACGGCGAACACTGAAGCTTTCTTT.

V and J are TRBV4-1 and TRBJ2-7; 7 nucleotides agree with TRBD1. Looked up from germline, CDR1 is MGHRA and CDR2 is YSYEKL. The length of the CDR3 is 16 residues. With 3 bases clipped from V and 1 base from J, the junction kept 9 bases outside the gene matches. The CDR3 coding sequence is TGCGCCAGCAGCCACCCTCCGGGACAGAAATCCTACGAGCAGTACTTC. Translating it yields CASSHPPGQKSYEQYF.

Comment on this clone: The identical CDR3 is also encoded by other nucleotide sequences in the sample. The DNA for the CDR3 is TGTGCCAGCAGCCCGGGGGGGGAGCAGTTCTTC. Residues: CASSPGGEQFF. The chain recombines TRBV5-4 with TRBJ2-1, with 8 bases identical to TRBD2. Germline V gives CDR1 SGHNT, CDR2 YYREEE (reference sequence). The CDR3 runs to 11 residues. V was clipped by 4 bases and J by 10 bases; unmatched bases: 1.

This clone was recorded only once. The chain couples TRBV7-9 to TRBJ2-7; 7 bases line up with TRBD1. Germline V gene sequence: CDR1 SEHNR, CDR2 FQNEAQ (reference sequence). The CDR3 covers 15 residues. The V segment lost 4 bases and the J segment 3 bases; nucleotides outside the gene matches: 9. The CDR3 bases are TGTGCCAGCAGCTCCCAGTCGGGACAGTTCTACGAGCAGTACTTC. This sequence encodes CASSSQSGQFYEQYF.

The rearrangement joins TRBV6-6 to TRBJ1-2; D uncertain. CDR1 and CDR2 (germline): MNHNY, SVGAGI (reference sequence). Trimming removed 5 bases at V and 4 bases at J, with 8 bases between. This CDR3 spans 12 amino acids. The CDR3 DNA is TGTGCCAGCAGTCCCGGCTTCTATGGCTACACCTTC. This translates into CASSPGFYGYTF.

This sequence joins TRBV27 and TRBJ2-7, with TRBD2 identical over 10 bases. CDR3 size: 17 residues. Germline V gene sequence: CDR1 MNHEY, CDR2 SMNVEV (reference sequence). The junction had 14 bases not matched to a gene; V was cut back by 6 bases and J by 3 bases. The CDR3, as DNA: TGTGCCAGCAGCCGTTTGGCCCCTAGCGGGAGTGGCTACGAGCAGTACTTC. As protein: CASSRLAPSGSGYEQYF.

This sequence joins TRBV5-1 and TRBJ2-3; 7 nucleotides match TRBD2. The CDR3 totals 15 residues. CDR1 is SGHRS, CDR2 YFSETQ, per germline. V lost 0 bases to trimming and J lost 5 bases; unmatched junction nucleotides: 6. The CDR3 DNA reads as TGCGCCAGCAGCTTGGGAGCGGGAAGCGGAGATACGCAGTATTTT. Residues: CASSLGAGSGDTQYF.

A word on this clone: A read error may explain this, as a much larger clone is one base away. Other DNA variants within this sample encode the same CDR3. The V and J genes are TRBV19 and TRBJ1-5, with D tentatively TRBD1 (6 bases). The V gene lost 3 bases and the J gene lost 3 bases, with 9 bases spanning the gap. Germline-derived CDR1 and CDR2 are LNHDA and SQIVND (reference sequence). CDR3 length: 14 residues. CDR3 in amino acids: CASSIRDINQPQHF. The CDR3 region has the DNA TGTGCCAGTAGTATCCGGGACATCAATCAGCCCCAGCATTTT.

The chain couples TRBV4-2 to TRBJ2-7; 9 bases line up with TRBD2. This CDR3 region has 17 residues. The junction had 6 bases not matched to a gene; V was cut back by 0 bases and J by 0 bases. Per the germline V gene, CDR1 is LGHNA and CDR2 is YNFKEQ. The CDR3 spells CASSQEGLAGLSYEQYF. The CDR3 nucleotides read TGTGCCAGCAGCCAAGAGGGGCTAGCGGGACTCTCCTACGAGCAGTACTTC.

The chain has TRBV7-9 and TRBJ2-4; 14 positions agree with TRBD2. Germline lookup yields CDR1 SEHNR and CDR2 FQNEAQ (reference sequence). V lost 4 bases, J lost 5 bases, and 7 bases stayed unmatched. This CDR3 is 17 amino acids long. The CDR3 DNA sequence: TGTGCCAGCAGCTGGACGACTAGCGGGAGGGTCGAAAACATTCAGTACTTC. It codes for CASSWTTSGRVENIQYF.

As to this clone: Other DNA sequences from this sample encode an identical CDR3 as well. V is TRBV9 and J is TRBJ1-5; possible D gene TRBD1, 5 bases. The CDR3 has 15 amino acids. Trimming cost V 3 bases and J 1 base, with 11 bases left between them. Germline V gene data show CDR1 as SGDLS and CDR2 as YYNGEE. The CDR3 spells CASSGTGDSNQPQHF. Written as DNA, the CDR3 is TGTGCCAGCAGCGGGACGGGGGACAGCAATCAGCCCCAGCATTTT.

V gene TRBV28 combines with J gene TRBJ2-5, with 13 bases that match TRBD2. This CDR3 has 17 residues. The V gene end was trimmed by 7 bases and the J gene end by 1 base; junction bases not matched to a gene: 9. CDR1 and CDR2 (germline): MDHEN, SYDVKM. The DNA for the CDR3 is TGTGCCAGCACCTCACTAGCGGGAGGGCCTCGCCAAGAGACCCAGTACTTC. This gives the protein CASTSLAGGPRQETQYF.

Remarks on this clone: At the DNA level, this CDR3 is encoded by other sequences in the same sample as well. This chain uses TRBV7-8 with TRBJ2-1; the D gene is possibly TRBD1 (5 bases). Germline assignment: CDR1 SGHVS and CDR2 FQNEAQ. The CDR3 length is 15 residues. Trimming pared 1 base from V and 2 bases from J, leaving 9 bases between. The CDR3 DNA reads as TGTGCCAGCAGCTTAGGGGGCGGAACCTACAATGAGCAGTTCTTC. This encodes CASSLGGGTYNEQFF.